This T cell receptor beta chain was captured by sequencing in a study of cytomegalovirus exposure and HLA in healthy donors (dated by TCRdb to the late 2010s). Concerning the study at large: The 666 repertoires of the first cohort and the 120 validation repertoires were produced on the same platform, according to a later analysis. The aim of the study was to test whether cataloging public T cell receptors could identify signatures of past pathogen exposure. Besides the first cohort of 550 to 750 subjects, a separate validation cohort made up of over 100 different subjects was used. High-throughput TCR immunosequencing, statistical association of individual TCRs with disease status, and machine learning were combined to predict cytomegalovirus infection status. On the study overall, not on this receptor specifically: According to the authors, the approach could potentially be generalized to other disease states and immunological phenotypes. A total of 164 TCR beta chains were listed by the study as associated with cytomegalovirus. In a later analysis, TCRs clustered in the first cohort were found to also tend to co-occur in the approximately 120 validation repertoires, with approximately 94% of cluster scores above 0. Most TCR sequences were observed very rarely across donors, whereas some public TCRs were present in many individuals. In vitro tests confirmed that three of the cytomegalovirus-associated TCR beta chains recognize cytomegalovirus antigens. All 110 or so repertoires were used to score co-occurrence in the validation cohort in a later analysis, because that analysis had no HLA typing for the cohort. The classifier was reported to diagnose cytomegalovirus status with high specificity and sensitivity in both the original and validation cohorts.

Via the germline V gene, CDR1 is SGHAT and CDR2 FQNNGV. From cysteine to phenylalanine, the CDR3 is 13 amino acids long. Left in the record is the CDR3 DNA by itself, 39 bases read in frame from the first base. Trimming removed 3 bases from V and 5 bases from J, leaving 8 bases between the germline ends. The donors belonged to the validation cohort of 120 subjects, which was separate from the approximately 660-subject first cohort. Comments on this clone: Its cognate antigen has yet to be identified. No much larger clonotype is one base removed from it; base qualities were not supplied.

The library was prepared using the immunoSEQ multiplex PCR assay. Turning to the authors' computational methods: A statistical classification framework was built to diagnose cytomegalovirus status from the catalog of TCR beta chain sequences. TCRdb stores this immuneACCESS table with in-frame sequences only. Part of the clones is absent; in the studies checked, under half of the shortfall reflects unresolved V genes, and no reason is known for the rest. V and J calls and clone size follow that table, whereas D and trimming were derived from the DNA. Present in this sample are 200,000 to 250,000 clones, around 87% of which were seen just once. The ten largest clonotypes hold more than 1.5% of the sample.

The sample was PBMCs. This clonotype was sampled from a woman aged 18 to 35 in good health and CMV-seropositive. The chain couples TRBV11-2 to TRBJ1-5, with the D gene too uncertain to name. The nucleotide sequence is given as TGTGCCAGCAGCTTGGAGCGAGATCAGCCCCAGCATTTT. Its protein is CASSLERDQPQHF.